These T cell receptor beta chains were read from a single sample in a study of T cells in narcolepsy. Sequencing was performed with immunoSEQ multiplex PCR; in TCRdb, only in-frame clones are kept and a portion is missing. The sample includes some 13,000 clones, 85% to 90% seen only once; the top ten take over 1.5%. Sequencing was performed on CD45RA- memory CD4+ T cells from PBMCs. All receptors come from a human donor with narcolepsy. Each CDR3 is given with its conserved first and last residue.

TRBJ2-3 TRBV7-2 CASSLARGSDTQYF
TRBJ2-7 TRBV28 CASRNQGVVEQYF
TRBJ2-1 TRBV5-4 CASSLSGGWEQFF
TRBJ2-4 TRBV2 CASIADGGGITKNIQYF
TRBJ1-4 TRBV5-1 CASSLDPLRWRNNEKLFF
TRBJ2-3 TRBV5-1 CASSVGLAGGGGNRDTQYF
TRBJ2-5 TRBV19 CASRRTSGSLETQYF
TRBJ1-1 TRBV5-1 CASSSEISSLNTEAFF
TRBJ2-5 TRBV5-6 CASSRTTGGLRETQYF
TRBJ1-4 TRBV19 CASSIGGRGSNEKLFF